These 18 T cell receptor beta chains were sequenced from one sample in a study of OX40 agonist ivuxolimab in advanced cancers. The method was immunoSEQ multiplex PCR; TCRdb's version includes in-frame clones alone and lacks a portion of them. The sample yields 80,000 or so clones, 85% to 95% seen once. The sample in question was CD4+ or CD8+ T cells sorted from blood, obtained in a trial of the OX40 agonist ivuxolimab. Source of these receptors: an adult with an advanced solid tumor such as melanoma, head and neck, liver or kidney cancer.

The V gene is TRBV27, the J gene TRBJ2-1, with 7 bases that match TRBD1. The CDR3 is made up of 14 amino acids. Germline values: CDR1 MNHEY, CDR2 SMNVEV (reference sequence). The trim removed 2 bases at V and 6 bases at J, leaving 4 bases unmatched. The CDR3 bases are TGTGCCAGCAGTTTACCCGGGACAGTCAATGAGCAGTTCTTC. It codes for CASSLPGTVNEQFF.

The chain joins TRBV5-4 to TRBJ2-7; 7 bases fit TRBD2. V dropped 4 bases and J dropped 1; count of bases not matched to a gene: 11. CDR1 is SGHNT and CDR2 is YYREEE in the germline V gene (reference sequence). The CDR3 is made up of 16 amino acids. This CDR3 reads CASSPSGGSVSYEQYF. For the CDR3, the DNA is TGTGCCAGCAGCCCCAGTGGCGGGAGTGTTTCCTACGAGCAGTACTTC.

V is TRBV6-6 and J is TRBJ1-1; TRBD1 might be the D (6 bases). The length of the CDR3 is 13 residues. CDR1 and CDR2 from the germline V gene are MNHNY and SVGAGI (reference sequence). V gave up 4 bases and J gave up 4 bases, with 10 bases separating them. CDR3 sequence reads: CASSFRDTTEAFF. CDR3 nucleotide sequence: TGTGCCAGCAGTTTTAGGGACACCACTGAAGCTTTCTTT.

This chain connects TRBV7-2 to TRBJ1-3; a possible D gene is TRBD1 (6 bases). The CDR3 has 16 amino acids. The ends were cut back, 5 bases at V and 0 bases at J, with 14 bases in the middle. Germline V CDR1 and CDR2: SGHTA, FQGNSA. The CDR3 spells CASSQAQGSSGNTIYF. CDR3 nucleotides: TGTGCCAGCAGCCAGGCCCAGGGGAGCTCTGGAAACACCATATATTTT.

V is TRBV27 and J is TRBJ2-1; unclear D gene. Trimming pared 8 bases from V and 10 bases from J, leaving 15 bases between. Germline CDR1 MNHEY, CDR2 SMNVEV (reference sequence). This CDR3 spans 12 amino acids. The CDR3 DNA reads as TGTGCCAGCCATTCTTCCGGTCGAGAGCAGTTCTTC. Its translation is CASHSSGREQFF.

This clone has a handful of counts. J is TRBJ2-2 and V is TRBV27; no clear D. Looked up from germline, CDR1 is MNHEY and CDR2 is SMNVEV (reference sequence). Trimming stripped 4 bases from V and 4 bases from J, with 4 bases between. CDR3 length: 12 amino acids. CDR3: CASSYPTGELFF. The CDR3 DNA reads TGTGCCAGCAGTTATCCCACCGGGGAGCTGTTTTTT.

J is TRBJ2-1 and V is TRBV7-2, with D tentatively TRBD1 (6 bases). Germline V lookup: CDR1 SGHTA, CDR2 FQGNSA. V dropped 0 bases and J dropped 15 bases, with 12 bases sitting between them. CDR3 length: 12 amino acids. The CDR3 DNA follows: TGTGCCAGCAGCTTAGCGACTGGGGGCCCGTTCTTC. Its translation is CASSLATGGPFF. Filled out from reference TRBV7-2 and TRBJ2-1, the complete variable domain reads GAGVSQSPSNKVTEKGKDVELRCDPISGHTALYWYRQSLGQGLEFLIYFQGNSAPDKSGLPSDRFSAERTGGSVSTLTIQRTQQEDSAVYLCASSLATGGPFFGPGTRLTVL.

This sequence joins TRBV7-9 and TRBJ2-2; 7 nucleotides align to TRBD2. In germline, CDR1 is SEHNR, CDR2 FQNEAQ (reference sequence). This CDR3 has 15 amino acids. With 10 bases clipped from V and 1 base from J, the junction kept 9 bases outside the gene matches. CDR3 nucleotide sequence: TGTGCCACCGACCGGCTAGCGGTGAACACCGGGGAGCTGTTTTTT. Translating gives CATDRLAVNTGELFF.

CDR3 DNA: TGCGCCAGCAGCTTGACTAGCGGCTACGAGCAGTACTTC. This gives the protein CASSLTSGYEQYF. The rearrangement links TRBV5-1 to TRBJ2-7; TRBD2 agrees at 8 bases. The junction had 0 bases not matched to a gene; V was cut back by 1 base and J by 3 bases. The CDR3 is 13 residues long. The germline V gene encodes CDR1 SGHRS and CDR2 YFSETQ. Combining the CDR3 with reference TRBV5-1 and TRBJ2-7 gives the whole variable domain KAGVTQTPRYLIKTRGQQVTLSCSPISGHRSVSWYQQTPGQGLQFLFEYFSETQRNKGNFPGRFSGRQFSNSRSEMNVSTLELGDSALYLCASSLTSGYEQYFGPGTRLTVT.

The chain is built from TRBV7-2 and TRBJ2-1; D is undetermined. Between the trimmed V and J ends, which lost 5 bases and 0 bases, there was a span of 8 bases. Germline lookup yields CDR1 SGHTA and CDR2 FQGNSA. This CDR3 region has 14 residues. The CDR3: CASSKGFSYNEQFF. CDR3 coding DNA: TGTGCCAGCAGCAAGGGCTTCTCCTACAATGAGCAGTTCTTC.

V usage is TRBV29-1 and J usage is TRBJ1-4; 10 nucleotides align to TRBD1. From germline, CDR1 is SQVTM and CDR2 ANQGSEA. This CDR3 contains 14 residues. V lost 7 bases and J lost 7; bases outside the gene matches: 9. This CDR3 is CSAVPDRGAEKLFF. In DNA, the CDR3 is TGCAGCGCCGTTCCGGACAGGGGGGCTGAAAAACTGTTTTTT. Based on the CDR3 plus reference TRBV29-1 and TRBJ1-4, the full variable domain is SAVISQKPSRDICQRGTSLTIQCQVDSQVTMMFWYRQQPGQSLTLIATANQGSEATYESGFVIDKFPISRPNLTFSTLTVSNMSPEDSSIYLCSAVPDRGAEKLFFGSGTQLSVL.

This chain joins TRBV27 and TRBJ1-5, with D possibly TRBD1 on 5 matching bases. The CDR3 is 14 residues long. Trimming removed 5 bases at V and 4 bases at J, with 12 bases between. Germline CDR1 reads MNHEY; CDR2 reads SMNVEV (reference sequence). The DNA of the CDR3 is TGTGCCAGCAGTCCTCTAGGACATAATCAGCCCCAGCATTTT. Amino acid sequence: CASSPLGHNQPQHF.

The chain combines TRBV27 with TRBJ2-4; D is perhaps TRBD2 (5 bases). Germline CDR1 and CDR2: MNHEY and SMNVEV (reference sequence). The V end was cut by 4 bases, the J end by 6 bases, with 19 bases between. The CDR3 spans 16 residues. As DNA, the CDR3 is TGTGCCAGCAGTTCTTGGGGAGCCAATGAGGGAAACATTCAGTACTTC. Translated: CASSSWGANEGNIQYF.

The V call is TRBV7-2, the J call TRBJ1-1; D is possibly TRBD1 (6 bases). The CDR3 is 18 amino acids. Germline CDR1 is SGHTA and CDR2 is FQGNSA. V was shortened by 5 bases and J by 0 bases, with 22 bases between the two germline ends. CDR3 sequence reads: CASSPTFTGIKMNTEAFF. In DNA, the CDR3 is TGTGCCAGCAGCCCTACCTTCACAGGGATTAAAATGAACACTGAAGCTTTCTTT.

The rearrangement uses TRBV18 and TRBJ1-6, with TRBD1 as a possible D gene (5 bases). CDR3 length: 14 amino acids. V lost 3 bases to trimming and J lost 6 bases, with 9 bases between them. CDR1 and CDR2 (germline): KGHSH, LQKENI. The chain's CDR3 is CASSPPGPNSPLHF. CDR3 in DNA: TGTGCCAGCTCACCGCCGGGACCTAATTCACCCCTCCACTTT.

The chain uses TRBV6-1 and TRBJ1-1; the D is unclear. Trimming took off 2 bases at V and 0 bases at J, with 10 bases between the two ends. Germline loops: CDR1 MNHNS, CDR2 SASEGT. CDR3 length: 15 amino acids. The CDR3 protein is CASSEIGEVNTEAFF. CDR3 coding DNA: TGTGCCAGCAGTGAAATCGGGGAAGTGAACACTGAAGCTTTCTTT.

The chain employs TRBV28 and TRBJ2-1, with 8 positions matching TRBD1. Germline V lookup: CDR1 MDHEN, CDR2 SYDVKM. Trimming removed 3 bases from V and 7 bases from J; junction bases left unmatched: 11. The CDR3 is 16 amino acids. The CDR3 loop reads CASSFLDRAGGNEQFF. The DNA for the CDR3 is TGTGCCAGCAGTTTTTTGGACAGGGCCGGTGGTAATGAGCAGTTCTTC.

The chain uses TRBV18 and TRBJ1-1; D is perhaps TRBD1 (5 bases). The V end lost 6 bases, the J end lost 4 bases, and 15 bases lay between the germline ends. Germline assignment: CDR1 KGHSH and CDR2 LQKENI. The CDR3 contains 14 residues. CDR3: CASSPGTSSTEAFF. The CDR3 region has the DNA TGTGCCAGCTCCCCAGGGACGTCTAGCACTGAAGCTTTCTTT.